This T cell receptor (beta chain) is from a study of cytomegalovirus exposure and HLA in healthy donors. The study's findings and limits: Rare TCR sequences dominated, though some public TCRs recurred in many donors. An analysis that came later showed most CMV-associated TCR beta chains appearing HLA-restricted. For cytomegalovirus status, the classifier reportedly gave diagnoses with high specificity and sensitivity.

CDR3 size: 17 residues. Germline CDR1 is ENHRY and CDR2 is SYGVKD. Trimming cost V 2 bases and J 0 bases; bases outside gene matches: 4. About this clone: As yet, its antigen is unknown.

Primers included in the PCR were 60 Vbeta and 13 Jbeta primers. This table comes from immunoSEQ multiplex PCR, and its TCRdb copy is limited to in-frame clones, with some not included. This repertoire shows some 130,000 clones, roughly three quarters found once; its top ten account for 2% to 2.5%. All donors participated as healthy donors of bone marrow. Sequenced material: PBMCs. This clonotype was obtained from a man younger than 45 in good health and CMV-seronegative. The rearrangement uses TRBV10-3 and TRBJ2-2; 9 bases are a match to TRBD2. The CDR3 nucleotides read TGTGCCATCAGTGAGATACTAGCGGGTGCGAACACCGGGGAGCTGTTTTTT. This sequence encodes CAISEILAGANTGELFF.